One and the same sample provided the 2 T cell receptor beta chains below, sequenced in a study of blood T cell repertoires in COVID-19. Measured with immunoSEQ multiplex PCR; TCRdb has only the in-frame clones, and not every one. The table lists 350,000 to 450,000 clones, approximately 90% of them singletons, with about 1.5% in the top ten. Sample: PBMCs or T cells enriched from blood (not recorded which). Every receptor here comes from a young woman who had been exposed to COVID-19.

CDR3 protein: CASSYSIAAKNIQYF. The CDR3 DNA follows: TGTGCCAGCAGTTACTCGATAGCGGCTAAAAACATTCAGTACTTC. This chain links TRBV6-5 with TRBJ2-4; weak D call: TRBD2 (6 bases). Trimming removed 0 bases at V and 4 bases at J, with 10 bases between. This CDR3 is built from 15 residues. Germline V gene sequence: CDR1 MNHEY, CDR2 SVGAGI.

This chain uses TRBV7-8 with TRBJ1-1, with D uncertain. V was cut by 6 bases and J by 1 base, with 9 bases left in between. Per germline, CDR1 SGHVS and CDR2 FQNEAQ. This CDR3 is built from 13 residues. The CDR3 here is CASSSTENTEAFF. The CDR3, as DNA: TGTGCCAGCAGTTCCACAGAGAACACTGAAGCTTTCTTT.